The entry below gives a single T cell receptor beta chain sequence along with its context. Its antigen remains unidentified. These data belong to a study of siplizumab effects on memory and regulatory T cells. Study findings and constraints: With siplizumab, Treg-derived clones averaged approximately 66% of mappable alloreactive CD4+ clones, versus less than 35% in controls. Only a minor fraction of alloreactive clones mapped to unstimulated subsets. Siplizumab cultures yielded proliferating Tregs whose suppressive function was not confirmed.

Profiling relied on immunoSEQ multiplex PCR, and the TCRdb table lists in-frame clones only, not all of them. The sample has about 110,000 clones; about 90% are singletons. The length of the CDR3 is 13 residues. In germline, CDR1 is SGDLS, CDR2 YYNGEE. V was shortened by 4 bases and J by 4 bases, with 10 bases between the two germline ends. The specimen sequenced was Tregs sorted from blood. This receptor was obtained from a human donor in good health. The rearrangement joins TRBV9 to TRBJ2-3, with a weak D call TRBD1 (7 bases). The CDR3 sequence is CASSPRGADTQYF. The CDR3 DNA sequence: TGTGCCAGCAGCCCCAGGGGGGCAGATACGCAGTATTTT.